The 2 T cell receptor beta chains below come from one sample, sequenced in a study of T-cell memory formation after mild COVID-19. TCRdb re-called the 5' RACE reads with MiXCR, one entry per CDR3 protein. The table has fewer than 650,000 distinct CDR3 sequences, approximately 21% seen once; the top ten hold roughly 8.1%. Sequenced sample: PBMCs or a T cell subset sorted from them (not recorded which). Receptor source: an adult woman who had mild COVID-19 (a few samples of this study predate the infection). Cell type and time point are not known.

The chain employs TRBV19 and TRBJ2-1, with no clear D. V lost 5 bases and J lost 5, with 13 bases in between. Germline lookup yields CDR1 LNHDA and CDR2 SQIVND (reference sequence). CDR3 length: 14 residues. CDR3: CASSEGVLNNEQFF. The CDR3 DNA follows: TGTGCCAGTAGTGAAGGAGTCCTAAACAATGAGCAGTTCTTC.

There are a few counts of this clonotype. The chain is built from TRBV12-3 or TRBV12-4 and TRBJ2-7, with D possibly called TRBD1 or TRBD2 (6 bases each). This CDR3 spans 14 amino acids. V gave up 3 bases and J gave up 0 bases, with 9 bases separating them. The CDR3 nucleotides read TGTGCCAGCAGTTTCCGGGGGCACTCCTACGAGCAGTACTTC. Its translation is CASSFRGHSYEQYF.